This record covers a single TCR beta chain. Other DNA sequences of this sample code for an identical CDR3. This specimen belongs to a study of blood T cell repertoires in COVID-19. Methods used by the authors: Estimation of nucleated cell counts relied on the amplification of reference gene primers. Here immunoSEQ multiplex PCR was the method, and the copy in TCRdb shows in-frame clones only, minus some. Clone size and the V and J calls come from that table; the DNA yielded D and trimming. The table includes about 240,000 clones, approximately 80% detected once. The clonotype comes from a woman in her seventies with acute or convalescent COVID-19. Sequenced sample: peripheral blood.

CDR3 protein: CASSFDRGNTEAFF. The CDR3 DNA is TGTGCCAGCAGCTTTGACAGGGGGAACACTGAAGCTTTCTTT. The chain carries TRBV27 and TRBJ1-1; 8 bases are shared with TRBD1. The germline CDR1 and CDR2 sequences are MNHEY and SMNVEV (reference sequence). Germline trimming cut 6 bases from V and 1 base from J; bases unmatched to any gene: 4. CDR3 length equals 14 residues.